The clone carrying this T cell receptor (beta chain) was picked up a small number of times. What it binds is unknown. Investigators isolated RNA and reverse transcribed it into cDNA to act as the sequencing template. Sequencing used immunoSEQ multiplex PCR; TCRdb keeps in-frame clones, though not all of them. Among over 85,000 clones listed, 41% were seen once. The CDR3 is 13 amino acids. Germline V gives CDR1 SGHRS, CDR2 YFSETQ. The ends were cut back, 4 bases at V and 8 bases at J, with 15 bases in the middle. This sample is drawn from a study of CD8+ T cells in alopecia areata. Study summary: Treatment comprised oral tofacitinib, 5 to 10 mg twice daily, in treated patients.

Sorted out of PBMCs were CD4+ T cells and CD8+ T cells. General study points: There were also resident alphabeta T cells of normal skin sequenced in scalp samples.

The rearrangement links TRBV5-1 to TRBJ1-2; possibly TRBD1 for D (5 bases). The specimen sequenced was CD4+ T cells sorted from blood. The sequence derives from a human donor with alopecia areata. For the CDR3, the DNA is TGCGCCAGCAGCGAGCAACGGGGGGAAGGCTACACCTTC. Amino acids: CASSEQRGEGYTF.